Given below is one TCR beta chain in context. Its antigen is unidentified. With 3 bases removed from V and 6 bases from J, the gap between germline ends came to 21 bases. The CDR3 length is 16 residues. Germline CDR1 reads GTSNPN; CDR2 reads SVGIG (reference sequence). The sample is drawn from a study of cytotoxic CD8 clonotypes in ibrutinib-treated CLL. Study in general: Across the patients, about a dozen were relapsed/refractory, roughly 16 treatment-naive and 17 to 18 IGHV unmutated. Timing of response sample collection was a median approximately eleven months after treatment start, with a range of 6 to 36. Study-level points and caveats: Baseline clonality exceeded age-matched healthy donors and tracked circulating CD8+ T-cell counts.

Libraries were prepared by immunoSEQ multiplex PCR; TCRdb keeps only in-frame clonotypes and omits some of them. The sample lists over 200,000 clones, roughly 73% seen once, with roughly 11% in the top ten. Source: PBMCs, taken after 12 months of ibrutinib treatment. The chain has TRBV30 and TRBJ1-5; D possibly corresponds to TRBD1 (5 bases). The sequence was collected from a human donor with chronic lymphocytic leukemia. In DNA form, the CDR3 reads TGTGCCTGGAGCGCACATTGGGTCCAGGGAGGTCAGCCCCAGCATTTT. Residues: CAWSAHWVQGGQPQHF.